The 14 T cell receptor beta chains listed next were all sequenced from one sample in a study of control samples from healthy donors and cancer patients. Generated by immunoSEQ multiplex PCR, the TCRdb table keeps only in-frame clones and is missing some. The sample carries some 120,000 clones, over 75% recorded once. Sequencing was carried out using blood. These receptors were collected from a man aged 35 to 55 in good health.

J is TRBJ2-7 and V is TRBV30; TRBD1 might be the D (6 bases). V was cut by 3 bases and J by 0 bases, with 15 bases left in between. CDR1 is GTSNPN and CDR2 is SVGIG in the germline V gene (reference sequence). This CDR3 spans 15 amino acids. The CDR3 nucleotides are TGTGCCTGGAGCCCCTACCCGGACAGCTCCTACGAGCAGTACTTC. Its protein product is CAWSPYPDSSYEQYF.

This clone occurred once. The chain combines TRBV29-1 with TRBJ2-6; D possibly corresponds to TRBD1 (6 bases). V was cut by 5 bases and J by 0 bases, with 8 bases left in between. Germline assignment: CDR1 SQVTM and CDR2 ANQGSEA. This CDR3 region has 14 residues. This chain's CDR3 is CSVLGGSGANVLTF. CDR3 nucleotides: TGCAGCGTTTTAGGGGGCTCTGGGGCCAACGTCCTGACTTTC.

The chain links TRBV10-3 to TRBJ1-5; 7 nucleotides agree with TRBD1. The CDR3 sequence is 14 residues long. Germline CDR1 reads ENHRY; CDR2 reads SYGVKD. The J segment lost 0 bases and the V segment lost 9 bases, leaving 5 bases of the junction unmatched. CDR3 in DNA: TGTGCCATTCAGGGGGGGAATAGCAATCAGCCCCAGCATTTT. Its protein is CAIQGGNSNQPQHF.

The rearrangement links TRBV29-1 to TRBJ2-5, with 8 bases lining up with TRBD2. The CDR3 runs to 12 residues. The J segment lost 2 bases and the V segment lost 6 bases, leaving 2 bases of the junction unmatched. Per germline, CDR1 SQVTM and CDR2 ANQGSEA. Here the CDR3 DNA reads TGCAGCGTCCGGGAGGGACAAGAGACCCAGTACTTC. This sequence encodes CSVREGQETQYF.

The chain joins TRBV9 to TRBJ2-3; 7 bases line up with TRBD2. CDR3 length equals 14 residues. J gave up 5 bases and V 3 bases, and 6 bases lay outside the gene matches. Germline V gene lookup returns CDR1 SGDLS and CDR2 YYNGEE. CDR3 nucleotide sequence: TGTGCCAGCAGCGGAGGGACTATACAAGATACGCAGTATTTT. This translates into CASSGGTIQDTQYF.

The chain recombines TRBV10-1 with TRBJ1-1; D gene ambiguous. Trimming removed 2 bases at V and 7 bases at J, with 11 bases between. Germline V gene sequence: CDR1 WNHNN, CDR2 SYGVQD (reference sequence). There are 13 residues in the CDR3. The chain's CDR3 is CASSEQLPGEAFF. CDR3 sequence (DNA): TGCGCCAGCAGTGAGCAACTCCCCGGTGAAGCTTTCTTT.

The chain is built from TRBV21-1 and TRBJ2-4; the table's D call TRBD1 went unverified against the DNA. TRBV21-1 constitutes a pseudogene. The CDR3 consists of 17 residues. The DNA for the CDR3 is TGTGCCAGCAGCAAAGGCCAGGGGGAATTAGCCAAAAACATTCAGTACTTC. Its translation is CASSKGQGELAKNIQYF.

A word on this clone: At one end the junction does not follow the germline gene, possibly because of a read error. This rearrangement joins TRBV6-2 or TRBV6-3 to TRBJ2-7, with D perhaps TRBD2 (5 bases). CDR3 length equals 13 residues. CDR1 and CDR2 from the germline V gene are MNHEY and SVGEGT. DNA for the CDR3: TGTGCCAGCAGTTTAGAGGGCCCATCGAACGTGCACTTC. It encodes CASSLEGPSNVHF.

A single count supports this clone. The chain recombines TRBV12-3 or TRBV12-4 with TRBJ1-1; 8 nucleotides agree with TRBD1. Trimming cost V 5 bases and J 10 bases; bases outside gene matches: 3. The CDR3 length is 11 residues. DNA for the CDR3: TGTGCCAGCAGTCCGACAGGGGTAGCTTTCTTT. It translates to CASSPTGVAFF.

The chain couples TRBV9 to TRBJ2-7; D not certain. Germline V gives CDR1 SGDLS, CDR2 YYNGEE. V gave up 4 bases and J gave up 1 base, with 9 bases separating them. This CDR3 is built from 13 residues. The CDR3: CASSQQSSYEQYF. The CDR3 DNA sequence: TGTGCCAGCAGCCAACAGTCGTCCTACGAGCAGTACTTC.

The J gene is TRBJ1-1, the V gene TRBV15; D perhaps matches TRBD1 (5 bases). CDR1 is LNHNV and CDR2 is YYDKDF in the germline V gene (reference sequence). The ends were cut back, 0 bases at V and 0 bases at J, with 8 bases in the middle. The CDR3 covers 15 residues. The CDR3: CATSRDGGVNTEAFF. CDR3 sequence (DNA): TGTGCCACCAGCAGAGATGGGGGGGTGAACACTGAAGCTTTCTTT. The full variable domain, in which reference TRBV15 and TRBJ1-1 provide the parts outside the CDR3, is DAMVIQNPRYQVTQFGKPVTLSCSQTLNHNVMYWYQQKSSQAPKLLFHYYDKDFNNEADTPDNFQSRRPNTSFCFLDIRSPGLGDTAMYLCATSRDGGVNTEAFFGQGTRLTVV.

CDR3 DNA sequence: TGTGCCAGCAGTTACTCGGGACAGGGGAAAAACATTCAGTACTTC. Translation: CASSYSGQGKNIQYF. The chain recombines TRBV6-6 with TRBJ2-4; TRBD1 agrees at 10 bases. The CDR3 consists of 15 residues. CDR1 MNHNY and CDR2 SVGAGI come from the germline V gene (reference sequence). Trimming took 0 bases from V and 4 from J; bases not matched to a gene: 0.

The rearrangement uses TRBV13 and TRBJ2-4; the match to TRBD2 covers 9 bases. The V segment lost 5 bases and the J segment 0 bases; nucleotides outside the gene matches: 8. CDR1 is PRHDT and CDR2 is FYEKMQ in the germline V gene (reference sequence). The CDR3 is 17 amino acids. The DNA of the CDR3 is TGTGCCAGCAGCGCCCCTAGCGGGGAGGCAGCCAAAAACATTCAGTACTTC. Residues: CASSAPSGEAAKNIQYF.

CDR3 amino acids: CASRVFGTVNTEAFF. In nucleotides, the CDR3 is TGTGCCAGCAGGGTTTTTGGGACGGTGAACACTGAAGCTTTCTTT. The rearrangement links TRBV27 to TRBJ1-1, with D possibly matching TRBD1 (5 bases). Between the trimmed V and J ends, which lost 6 bases and 0 bases, there was a span of 14 bases. From germline, CDR1 is MNHEY and CDR2 SMNVEV (reference sequence). This CDR3 comprises 15 residues.